This T cell receptor beta chain was captured by sequencing in a study of cytomegalovirus exposure and HLA in healthy donors (dated by TCRdb to about 2017). Context from the whole study: In an earlier analysis of 587 of the donors, 250 to 350 Gb of sequence data and roughly 100 million unique TCR beta sequences from roughly 190 million T cells were reported. Donor age, sex, ethnicity and CMV serostatus were compiled together with the repertoire data. In a later analysis, previously published TCR beta repertoires from some 640 donors were re-analyzed and high-resolution HLA genotyping was added so that TCR occurrence patterns could be studied. Among the roughly 400 genotyped donors, around 79% belonged to the genetic ancestry cluster associated with self-reported Caucasian donors. Several DR-DQ haplotypes were handled as single units for association and clustering because linkage in the cohort was strong. In a later genetic analysis, genome-wide SNP genotypes for about three fifths of the roughly 670 donors were used, and that subset was treated as a discovery cohort. The study aimed to test whether cataloging public T cell receptors could reveal signatures of past pathogen exposure. Rather than drawing on any new phenotypic data, the later analysis identified candidate immune exposures from TCR beta sequences and the way those sequences occurred across donors. Along with the approximately 620-subject first cohort, a separate validation cohort of over a hundred different subjects was used. HLA typing included class I and class II loci at four-digit resolution. In an earlier analysis of around 540 of the donors, high-throughput TCR beta sequencing was used to judge whether each TCR beta V gene segment behaved as functional or pseudogenic. Every repertoire in the discovery cohort had been generated on one and the same sequencing platform. An early release covering around 630 HLA-typed donors comprised approximately 290 gigabases of sequencing data and approximately 80 million unique TCR sequences. Among about 390 genotyped donors of the cohort, an average of approximately 240,000 unique TCR beta nucleotide sequences were sequenced per donor, around a sixth of them non-productive. Typing coverage varied by locus: about 620-630 donors for A, B, C, DRB1 and DQB1; roughly 520 for DQA1; approximately 570 for DPA1; some 470 for DPB1. The T cell repertoires of some 670 subjects were profiled by immunosequencing and related to cytomegalovirus serostatus. To predict cytomegalovirus infection status, the study brought together high-throughput TCR immunosequencing, statistical association of individual TCRs with disease status, and machine learning.

Taken from the germline V gene (reference sequence), the CDR1 and CDR2 loops are MNHEY and SMNVEV. Relative to germline, V is missing 6 bases and J is missing 4 bases, with 12 bases of the junction outside any gene match. The CDR3 runs 17 residues from the cysteine to the phenylalanine. Just the 51-base CDR3 DNA is kept, in frame starting at base 1. The cohort consisted of 650 to 850 healthy bone marrow donors. At the time of sampling, every cohort member was nominally healthy, though immune exposures that went unrecorded were likely present. The donor was CMV seronegative and was included in the group of under 450 seronegative cohort members. A peripheral blood sample was provided by each donor, and peripheral blood mononuclear cells were used for TCR beta sequencing. Genomic DNA extraction from the blood cell samples was performed with the Qiagen DNeasy Blood Extraction Kit. Library prep was done by the immunoSEQ multiplex PCR assay. For the multiplex PCR, a mixture combining 60 forward primers for TCR Vbeta segments and 13 reverse primers for TCR Jbeta segments was used. Amplification of the CDR3 region of rearranged TCR beta genes was performed with a multiplex PCR assay on genomic DNA. The Illumina HiSeq System was used to sequence the amplified TCR beta libraries as 87-base-pair reads. Concerning the study's data processing: A later analysis tallied 70 million to 100 million unique TCR beta chains across the 640 or so repertoires, and roughly 11 million of those chains were shared by two or more donors. A nearest-neighbor algorithm error-corrected the raw reads and collapsed the reads into unique sequences, merging closely related sequences to remove PCR and sequencing errors. CDR3 sequences were aligned to IMGT reference sequences to assign V, D and J gene segments. For a sequence to be retained, at least a six-nucleotide match to both a V gene segment and a J gene segment was required. Rearrangements were classified as productive when the CDR3 lacked stop codons and remained in frame with V and J, and all other rearrangements were classified as non-productive. CDR3 was defined by IMGT convention, running from the second conserved V-encoded cysteine to the conserved J-encoded phenylalanine. In an earlier analysis of more than 550 of the donors, sequences lacking an unambiguous match to a single V gene segment were excluded. In an earlier analysis of roughly 500 of the donors, V segments were called functional above 56.7% productive rearrangements and were called segregating when the between-donor standard deviation exceeded 5%. To diagnose cytomegalovirus status from the catalog of TCR beta chain sequences, a statistical classification framework was built. In a later analysis, TCR nucleotide sequences were compared against IMGT/GENE-DB human TR gene sequences so that V and J genes could be assigned. The TCRdist pipeline was used in a later analysis to assign CDR3 sequences and most-parsimonious VDJ recombination scenarios. In a later analysis, each TCR beta chain was defined by its CDR3 amino acid sequence together with its V-gene family, and reads lacking a unique V-gene family were excluded. A later analysis removed several hundred highly shared, low-generation-probability nucleotide sequences to deal with suspected cross-contamination and a sequencing artifact. In a later analysis, a clonal expansion index was calculated for each public chain from normalized within-repertoire ranks of inferred template counts. In a later analysis, generation probabilities were computed with a VDJ recombination model fitted to out-of-frame rearrangements, and the resulting probabilities were checked against IGoR. In a later analysis, hypergeometric tests were used to score TCR-TCR, TCR-HLA and TCR-CMV co-occurrence, with a repertoire-size bias correction applied to TCR pairs. To estimate false discovery rates, a later analysis permuted the HLA or CMV assignments 20 times. A later analysis grouped co-occurring TCRs with DBSCAN, adding TCRdist sequence similarity when clustering within HLA-allele-positive subsets. Co-occurrence clustering excluded repertoires with fewer than 30,000 or more than 120,000 public chains, plus five with anomalous nucleotide sharing. TCRdb carries this immuneACCESS record with in-frame sequences only. Its versions omit some clonotypes, under half of them owing to an unresolved V gene in the studies checked, with the rest unexplained. D and trimming come from the DNA, and the V and J calls and clone size come from that table. The table for this sample lists 200,000 to 250,000 clones; approximately 82% of them were counted only once. 0.55% to 0.75% of the sample lies in the top ten.

As for this clone: Its antigen remains undetermined. No per-base quality is available; no much larger clone lies one base away.

The paper's findings and limits, for the study overall: In a later analysis, several top co-occurrence clusters were reported to appear linked to parvovirus B19, influenza, CMV and Epstein-Barr virus. Because some donors lacked HLA typing at each locus, the association tests relied only on the typed subset. The authors suggested that the approach could potentially be generalized to other disease states and immunological phenotypes. In a later analysis, HLA-associated TCR beta chains were found to be more clonally expanded and to have lower generation probabilities than equally common non-associated chains. Presence/absence analyses assumed roughly uniform sequencing depth across donors, an assumption that may not hold. Some IMGT-functional V segments, including TRBV6-2 and TRBV6-3, could not be distinguished by the 87-base-pair reads and were therefore excluded. A few of the identified cytomegalovirus-associated TCR beta chains were confirmed in vitro to be specific for cytomegalovirus antigens. In a later genetic analysis, a missense DCLRE1C variant was associated with V-gene and J-gene trimming of TCR beta chains, and the association was replicated in an independent cohort. Because counts were too low, some 17 rarely observed V segments, including chromosome 9 orphons, were left out of the earlier analysis of over 550 of the donors. In a later analysis, TCR association rates were found to vary across HLA loci, with the most associated TCRs seen for DRB1 alleles and the fewest for HLA-C alleles. The only immune exposure information available for the cohort was CMV serostatus. A later genetic analysis reported fewer N-insertions in productive TCRs among donors in an Asian-associated ancestry cluster than the roughly 620-donor mean. A total of some 180 TCR beta chains were listed by the study as associated with cytomegalovirus. The cohort was sequenced for TCR beta chains only, and without alpha or paired-chain data the features that could be detected were limited. An earlier analysis of approximately 590 of the donors showed that most TCR beta V segments appeared in productive rearrangements either about 90% or about 30% of the time, which broadly matched IMGT annotations. Assigning TCR associations to individual alleles was difficult when HLA alleles, especially DR and DQ, strongly co-occurred. According to a later analysis, most CMV-associated TCR beta chains appeared to be HLA-restricted, and the HLA associations seemed to be driven largely by CMV exposure. Most TCR sequences were seen in very few donors, while some public TCRs were found in many individuals. The classifier was reported to diagnose cytomegalovirus status with high specificity and sensitivity in both the original cohort and the validation cohort. A cluster of highly shared sequence variants was judged likely to represent a technical artifact of the sequencing pipeline. Linkage disequilibrium might explain the correlated functional status among segregating V segments, but an unknown experimental factor could not be excluded. A further reported finding was that TCR beta sequences accurately predicted the HLA-A and HLA-B alleles for most subjects in the first cohort. In a later analysis, 16,951 TCR beta sequences were associated with specific HLA alleles at a false discovery rate of 0.05.

Material: PBMCs. The sequence joins TRBV27 to TRBJ2-1; 10 middle bases align to TRBD1. The TCR sequence derives from a man aged 18-30 years in good health and CMV-seronegative. For the CDR3, the sequence is CASSFTGTGVLYNEQFF. The DNA reads as follows: TGTGCCAGCAGCTTCACCGGGACAGGGGTGTTATACAATGAGCAGTTCTTC.